This entry concerns a single T cell receptor beta chain. This record belongs to a study of patients and donors after allogeneic stem cell transplantation. TCRdb re-derived calls from the RT-PCR reads in MiXCR, one entry per CDR3 protein. The sample shows around 1,600 distinct CDR3 sequences, less than 25% of them seen only once. This CDR3 contains 15 residues. Germline values: CDR1 MNHEY, CDR2 SMNVEV (reference sequence). The V and J ends lost 2 bases and 1 base respectively, with 9 bases between them. This TCR derives from a human donor who was either an allogeneic HSCT recipient or a stem cell or donor lymphocyte infusion donor (not recorded which). It is not recorded whose cells these are; they may come from a transplant donor. The chain recombines TRBV27 with TRBJ2-1; no clear D. The specimen sequenced was blood, either unsorted or a sorted T cell fraction (not recorded which). The CDR3 sequence: CASSLQDGSYNEQFF. The CDR3 DNA follows: TGTGCCAGCAGTTTACAGGACGGGTCCTACAATGAGCAGTTCTTC.